This T cell receptor (beta chain) was identified during a study of cytomegalovirus exposure and HLA in healthy donors. About the research overall: Early on, a data release was issued that held about 85 million unique TCRs from HLA-typed donors.

As regards this clone: The antigen is unknown.

Germline V gene lookup returns CDR1 MNHEY and CDR2 SMNVEV (reference sequence). V was clipped by 2 bases and J by 4 bases, with 17 bases between them. The CDR3 is 16 amino acids. Findings and limits, study-wide: The study had only CMV serostatus as immune exposure information.

60 Vbeta and 13 Jbeta primers were used in PCR. Produced via immunoSEQ multiplex PCR; TCRdb's table is partial and in-frame only. The sample consists of over 200,000 clones, 77% of them appearing once. This sequence was found in a woman between 55 and 75 years old in good health and CMV-seropositive. The chain uses TRBV27 and TRBJ2-5; D is possibly TRBD1 (6 bases). Input material: PBMCs. The CDR3 here is CASSLGRGNIGETQYF. The CDR3 bases are TGTGCCAGCAGTTTAGGTAGGGGGAATATCGGAGAGACCCAGTACTTC.